The subject of this entry is one T cell receptor beta chain. Its antigen specificity is not known. Base qualities are not provided; no much larger clone lies one nucleotide away. CDR1 and CDR2 are drawn from the germline V gene (reference sequence): MNHEY, SMNVEV. V loses 6 bases of germline sequence and J loses 5 bases, and the interval between the two ends is 20 bases. Its CDR3 holds 16 amino acids, cysteine through phenylalanine. Solely the CDR3 DNA is kept, with 48 bases framed from the first base. According to the study, the label for this sample's time point signals: late sampling 161 to 241 days after vaccination in a few convalescent patients. What the treatment or condition label conveys for this sample: roughly 10-day PBMC culture with coronavirus spike peptide pools or control peptides (ViraFEST assay). The study used the ViraFEST assay, which expanded antigen-specific T cells with peptide pools and then identified expanded clonotypes by TCR sequencing. The convalescent patients' positive SARS-CoV-2 PCR tests were from March to December 2020, which was before the Alpha, Beta and Delta variants emerged in the United States. Each well held 2.1 million or so PBMCs cultured in IMDM containing roughly 5.5% human AB serum and approximately 9.4 IU/ml IL-2, with around 9.7 ug/ml peptide pools added. Half of the culture medium was replaced with fresh IL-2-containing medium on days 3 and 7. After around 11 days of culture, CD4+ T cells were isolated by negative selection using the EasySep CD4+ T cell isolation kit. Ficoll-Paque Plus gradient centrifugation was used to isolate PBMCs from whole blood, and the isolated PBMCs were then either used fresh or cryopreserved at -140C. Triplicate wells were generally used for each culture condition.

Libraries came from PCR. At the Johns Hopkins FTIC core, DNA from the cultured CD4+ T cells underwent TCR sequencing with the Oncomine TCR Beta short-read assay. Genomic DNA was extracted from the cultured CD4+ T cells with the QIAamp micro DNA kit. Oncomine TCR Beta libraries made from cultured CD4+ T cells were pooled using unique dual indexes and sequenced on an Illumina iSeq 100. Processing in the source paper ran as follows. Non-productive sequences were filtered out, and CDR3s that did not start with C, did not end with F or W, or were shorter than 7 amino acids were discarded. The MANAFEST web application identified antigen-specific clonotypes by comparing peptide-stimulated wells against reference wells and other culture wells. For a clone to be called positive, the clone needed an FDR below 0.05, an odds ratio above 5, and a productive frequency above 0.1% in at least two of three replicate wells. Clonotypes that were significantly expanded in both SARS-CoV-2 spike wells and at least one common cold coronavirus spike condition were defined as cross-reactive. Using R version 3.6.1, CDR3 homology was evaluated through Levenshtein distances (stringdist) along with unrooted phylogenetic trees (ape). TCRdb reanalyzed the raw reads on its own, using fastp at Q25 for trimming and MiXCR for clone calling, and kept in-frame beta chains. Rows with one shared CDR3 protein collapse into an entry with the most common genes and DNA. V and J calls and clone size were set by TCRdb, not the authors. The table for this sample lists tens of thousands of distinct CDR3 sequences; 30% to 35% of them were counted only once. The ten largest clones represent over 10% of the sample.

These data are taken from a study of vaccination and CD4 T cells after COVID-19 (dated by TCRdb to between 2021 and 2024). Study-level background: Convalescent patients had a positive SARS-CoV-2 result on nasal swab PCR, and of these patients, several had mild disease and one had severe disease. Post-COVID blood samples were collected from convalescent patients a median of roughly 100 days after diagnosis, with a range of about 30 to 161 days. In ten to eleven COVID-19 convalescent patients and a handful of infection-naive healthy vaccine recipients, the spike-specific CD4+ TCR repertoire before mRNA vaccination was compared with the repertoire after mRNA vaccination. The convalescent cohort included six males and four females, with two Hispanic individuals, seven Caucasians, two Asians and one multiracial person. Post-vaccine blood samples were taken a median of about 70 days after the second vaccine dose, with a range of roughly 13 to 250 days. Three convalescent patients gave samples both early after vaccination (day 14) and late after vaccination (days 161 to 241). Control cultures received a CEFX viral epitope pool as the positive control, an HIV-1 Nef peptide pool as the negative control, or no peptide. Two doses of either the Pfizer-BioNTech BNT162b2 vaccine (n=8) or the Moderna mRNA-1273 vaccine (n=2) were administered to participants. Culture stimuli were overlapping spike peptide pools from SARS-CoV-2 and from the common cold coronaviruses HCoV-NL63, HCoV-OC43 and HCoV-229E. The paper's findings and limits, for the study overall: The median count of SARS-CoV-2-reactive clonotypes went up from 20 to 25 after infection to around 38 after vaccination, although the change was not significant. Among convalescent patients, a median approximately 88% of the SARS-CoV-2-reactive clones seen after vaccination appeared only after vaccination, which suggests priming specific to the vaccine. In convalescent patients, nearly all vaccine-specific clones (304 of 307) were found to be mono-reactive for SARS-CoV-2 spike rather than cross-reactive with common cold coronaviruses. Relatively few convalescent patients were included in the study, and early timepoints after natural infection were not analyzed.

Here the sequenced sample was CD4+ T cells from blood, cultured in vitro, taken about 7 months after SARS-CoV-2 vaccination. The V and J genes are TRBV27 and TRBJ1-5, with a tentative D gene TRBD1 over 5 matching bases. This sequence originates from a human donor who had recovered from COVID-19. The nucleotide sequence reads TGTGCCAGCAGGCCACGACAGACACAGGAATATCAGCCCCAGCATTTT. This gives the protein CASRPRQTQEYQPQHF.